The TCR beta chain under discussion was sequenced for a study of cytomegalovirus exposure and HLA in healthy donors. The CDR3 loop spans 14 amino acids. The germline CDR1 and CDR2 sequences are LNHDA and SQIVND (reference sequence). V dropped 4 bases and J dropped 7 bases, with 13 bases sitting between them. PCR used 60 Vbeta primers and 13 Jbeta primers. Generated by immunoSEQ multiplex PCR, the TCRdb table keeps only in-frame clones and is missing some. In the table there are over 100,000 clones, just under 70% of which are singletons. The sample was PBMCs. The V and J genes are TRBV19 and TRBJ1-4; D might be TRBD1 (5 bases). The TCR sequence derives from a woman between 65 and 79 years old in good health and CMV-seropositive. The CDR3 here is CASSKQERSEKLFF. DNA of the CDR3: TGTGCCAGTAGTAAACAGGAACGGTCTGAAAAACTGTTTTTT.